This paragraph reports one T cell receptor beta chain. This clone's antigen is unknown. Base qualities are not recorded, but no much larger clone differs from it by a single base. V is cut by 1 base and J by 3 bases, and the space between the germline ends is 14 bases. As encoded in the germline V gene (reference sequence), CDR1 is LNHNV while CDR2 is YYDKDF. The CDR3 runs 16 residues from the cysteine to the phenylalanine. The entry retains the CDR3 DNA only, 48 bases that are in frame from base 1. Receptors were amplified or captured by 5' RACE. The sequencing machine was an Illumina HiSeq 2000. A universal primer binding site was added through template switching, and the final cDNA carried a unique molecular identifier so that TCR cDNA molecules could be counted accurately. Specific primers in the conserved constant-segment region were used to synthesize first-strand cDNA for TCR alpha and beta chains. To control for contamination, every cDNA library was double barcoded, receiving both a SMART-Mk sample barcode and Illumina barcodes. TruSeq adapter sequences and Illumina sample barcodes were added in two successive PCR steps. The Illumina HiSeq platform was used with custom primers to sequence TCR alpha and beta cDNA libraries. As for how the authors treated the data: MiGEC processed the raw reads to extract unique molecular identifiers, while MiXCR was used to determine the CDR3 positions. Recombination models were inferred per individual with the repgenHMM and IGoR tools using an EM algorithm. The tcR package in R was used for shared clonotype analysis, with sharing normalized by the product of cloneset sizes. To study raw recombination free of thymic and clonal selection effects, out-of-frame nonproductive sequences were analyzed. TCRdb redid the processing of the public reads, applying fastp at Q25 and MiXCR, and retained in-frame beta chains. Rows are unified per CDR3 protein, each entry keeping the most common DNA and genes. Clone size and V and J calls follow TCRdb, not the original study. A total of 200,000 to 250,000 distinct CDR3 sequences appear in this sample, about 7% of them only once. Under 4% of the sample comes from the top ten.

These data come from a study of identical twins (dated by TCRdb to the mid-2010s). For the wider study: TCR alpha and beta repertoires from monozygotic twins, unrelated adults of various ages and cord blood were deep-sequenced to test whether fetal clonotypes persist. To rule out contamination, the twin experiments were replicated at different times with different library preparation protocols. Overall results and qualifications from the work: Compared with coincidental sharing between unrelated individuals, out-of-frame TCR alpha sequences shared between twins showed an excess of sequences with low generation probability. Conclusions relied on cross-sectional statistical analysis, since the same donors could not be followed over many years. Recombination models systematically underestimated out-of-frame TCR alpha sharing in monozygotic twins but agreed with sharing between unrelated individuals. Fewer insertions were carried by abundant cord blood beta clonotypes, a similar but weaker trend appeared in young adult naive repertoires, and no such trend appeared in memory repertoires. A weaker excess of twin sharing was found in beta out-of-frame sequences because the signal-to-noise ratio was lowered by fewer shared sequences. Invariant T cells such as MAIT and iNKT could partly confound zero-insertion analyses, although diverse VJ usage argued against such confounding for most clonotypes.

Every donor in the study was a healthy Caucasian. Three pairs of female monozygotic twins, all aged about 18 to 30 years, made up the twin cohort. Miltenyi CD45RO+ enrichment and human naive T-cell isolation kits were used to isolate memory (CD45RO+) and naive T cells from PBMC. These records were also assigned to another study, of yellow fever vaccine responses in identical twins. Taken from the second paper: The authors reported that the T cell response to vaccination in identical twins appeared partly convergent and partly personalized. In the study, vaccine-responding T cell clones were precisely tracked in identical twins.

Sequencing was performed on memory (CD45RO+) T cells sorted from blood. The intended sense of this specimen's cell subset or site label: CD45RO+ enriched T cells. The source is a woman in her late teens or twenties in good health. Recombination joined TRBV15 with TRBJ2-3, and possibly TRBD1, on 5 matching bases. This receptor carries the CDR3 CATSRVGAGWTDTQYF. The bases are TGTGCCACCAGCAGAGTAGGGGCAGGGTGGACAGATACGCAGTATTTT.